One sample yielded the 22 T cell receptor beta chains listed below, sequenced in a study of CD8+ T cells in alopecia areata. cDNA prepared by RNA extraction and subsequent reverse transcription served as the template for sequencing. Data came from immunoSEQ multiplex PCR; TCRdb stores just in-frame clones and leaves some out. The sample has some 99,000 clones, over 40% seen once. Sequencing was carried out using CD4+ T cells sorted from blood. The receptor source for this set is a human donor with alopecia areata.

This chain connects TRBV11-2 to TRBJ1-1, with D perhaps TRBD1 (5 bases). Germline V gene data show CDR1 as SGHAT and CDR2 as FQNNGV. V lost 6 bases, J lost 3 bases, and 17 bases lay in between. The CDR3 runs to 15 residues. The CDR3 protein is CASSAESWDHTEAFF. CDR3 coding DNA: TGTGCCAGCAGTGCAGAATCGTGGGACCACACTGAAGCTTTCTTT.

In this sample, this clone turned up a few times. This sequence joins TRBV28 and TRBJ2-7, with 8 bases lining up with TRBD2. Germline V lookup: CDR1 MDHEN, CDR2 SYDVKM. V was pared by 6 bases and J by 2 bases, with 9 bases of the junction left unmatched. This CDR3 spans 15 amino acids. The CDR3: CASSLHSGRAYEQYF. CDR3 bases: TGTGCCAGCAGCCTCCATTCCGGGAGGGCCTACGAGCAGTACTTC.

J is TRBJ2-7 and V is TRBV30, with D tentatively TRBD2 (6 bases). Germline loops: CDR1 GTSNPN, CDR2 SVGIG (reference sequence). The CDR3 extends over 13 amino acids. V lost 2 bases to trimming and J lost 6 bases, with 14 bases between them. CDR3 protein: CAWSLDDGGEQYF. CDR3 bases: TGTGCCTGGAGTCTGGATGACGGGGGCGAGCAGTACTTC.

This clone was counted between two and nine times. The chain uses TRBV14 and TRBJ2-7; TRBD1 matches at 7 bases. Germline V lookup: CDR1 SGHDN, CDR2 FVKESK. The CDR3 loop spans 13 amino acids. V dropped 4 bases and J dropped 12; count of bases not matched to a gene: 12. The CDR3 loop reads CASSPIPGQRRYF. As DNA, the CDR3 is TGTGCCAGCAGCCCCATACCGGGACAGCGACGGTACTTC.

This clone occurred a few times. J is TRBJ1-4 and V is TRBV7-2; 7 nucleotides match TRBD1. CDR3 length: 16 amino acids. V was pared by 4 bases and J by 6 bases, with 11 bases of the junction left unmatched. CDR1 and CDR2 from the germline V gene are SGHTA and FQGNSA. The CDR3, as DNA: TGTGCCAGCAGCTCACAAGACAGGGCCTGGGATGAAAAACTGTTTTTT. This translates into CASSSQDRAWDEKLFF.

This clone appeared a few times. The V gene is TRBV29-1, the J gene TRBJ2-7, with D uncertain. Germline V gene data show CDR1 as SQVTM and CDR2 as ANQGSEA. V dropped 1 base and J dropped 2 bases, with 9 bases sitting between them. There are 13 residues in the CDR3. The CDR3 region has the DNA TGCAGCGTTGAAGGGGTTGGCGCCTACGAGCAGTACTTC. This codes for CSVEGVGAYEQYF.

V and J are TRBV6-5 and TRBJ1-2; TRBD1 matches at 9 bases. J lost 8 bases, V lost 5 bases, and 6 bases had no gene match. The CDR3 length is 13 residues. Germline values: CDR1 MNHEY, CDR2 SVGAGI. CDR3 bases: TGTGCCAGCAGTCAGGGACAGGGCGTGGGCTACACCTTC. Its protein product is CASSQGQGVGYTF.

This clone was seen only a few times. This chain uses TRBV28 with TRBJ2-4; D tentatively reads TRBD1 or TRBD2 (5 bases each). The ends were cut back, 2 bases at V and 1 base at J, with 12 bases in the middle. Germline V CDR1 and CDR2: MDHEN, SYDVKM. The CDR3 totals 16 residues. The DNA for the CDR3 is TGTGCCAGCAGTTTAAGCAGGGACCTGGCCAAAAACATTCAGTACTTC. Translating it yields CASSLSRDLAKNIQYF.

The chain is built from TRBV29-1 and TRBJ2-1; D is uncertain. Germline CDR1 reads SQVTM; CDR2 reads ANQGSEA. Deletions cut 5 bases from V and 9 bases from J, with 8 bases between. The CDR3 spans 10 residues. The CDR3 nucleotides read TGCAGCGTTACAGCGACTGAGCAGTTCTTC. Translation: CSVTATEQFF.

The J gene is TRBJ2-2, the V gene TRBV15; D is perhaps TRBD1 (6 bases). V was pared by 0 bases and J by 7 bases, with 9 bases between. Germline values: CDR1 LNHNV, CDR2 YYDKDF (reference sequence). The CDR3 spans 14 residues. CDR3 protein: CATSRDLTGGELFF. CDR3 DNA: TGTGCCACCAGCAGAGATCTGACAGGCGGGGAGCTGTTTTTT. Drawing the rest from reference TRBV15 and TRBJ2-2, the complete variable domain is DAMVIQNPRYQVTQFGKPVTLSCSQTLNHNVMYWYQQKSSQAPKLLFHYYDKDFNNEADTPDNFQSRRPNTSFCFLDIRSPGLGDTAMYLCATSRDLTGGELFFGEGSRLTVL.

V and J are TRBV11-2 and TRBJ1-5, with no clear D. Per the germline V gene, CDR1 is SGHAT and CDR2 is FQNNGV. V was cut by 1 base and J by 5 bases, with 6 bases left in between. CDR3 length: 13 amino acids. CDR3: CASSLGLDQPQHF. The CDR3 coding sequence is TGTGCCAGCAGCTTAGGGTTGGATCAGCCCCAGCATTTT.

The chain has TRBV19 and TRBJ1-2; 7 bases line up with TRBD1. The CDR3 runs 13 residues. V shed 8 bases and J 5 bases; nucleotides not matched to a gene: 8. Germline CDR1 is LNHDA and CDR2 is SQIVND (reference sequence). The CDR3 region is CASATGDRYGYTF. The CDR3 coding sequence is TGTGCCAGTGCCACAGGGGATCGGTATGGCTACACCTTC.

This clone was found a few times. The chain employs TRBV6-6 and TRBJ1-5; 9 positions agree with TRBD1. In germline, CDR1 is MNHNY, CDR2 SVGAGI (reference sequence). This CDR3 is 16 amino acids long. Germline trimming cut 2 bases from V and 6 bases from J; bases unmatched to any gene: 8. This chain's CDR3 is CASSYPGQGRGQPQHF. CDR3 nucleotide sequence: TGTGCCAGCAGTTACCCGGGACAGGGACGGGGTCAGCCCCAGCATTTT.

This clone was detected only a few times. This CDR3 is also generated by other DNA sequences in the sample. The chain is built from TRBV29-1 and TRBJ2-1, with 10 positions matching TRBD1. The CDR3 contains 13 residues. Per the germline V gene, CDR1 is SQVTM and CDR2 is ANQGSEA. V was clipped by 5 bases and J by 6 bases; unmatched bases: 4. CDR3 sequence: CSVRQGAGNEQFF. DNA for the CDR3: TGCAGCGTTCGACAGGGGGCAGGCAATGAGCAGTTCTTC.

This clone was picked up a small number of times. The chain carries TRBV7-2 and TRBJ1-1; D remains unclear. The CDR3 contains 13 residues. V lost 6 bases and J 1 base, leaving 9 bases between the germline ends. CDR1 SGHTA and CDR2 FQGNSA come from the germline V gene. CDR3 in amino acids: CASREGSNTEAFF. CDR3 bases: TGTGCCAGCAGGGAGGGTTCGAACACTGAAGCTTTCTTT.

The chain recombines TRBV23-1 with TRBJ1-5, with TRBD1 matching 7 bases. TRBV23-1 qualifies as an ORF whose function is uncertain. The CDR3 length is 14 residues. Trimming at V came to 6 bases and at J to 5 bases, leaving 7 bases not matched to a gene. CDR3 residues: CASSNGTEYQPQHF. CDR3 nucleotides: TGCGCCAGCAGCAATGGGACAGAATATCAGCCCCAGCATTTT.

This clone occurred a few times. CDR3 amino acids: CASSPLGGVSYQPQHF. In nucleotides, the CDR3 is TGTGCCAGCAGTCCTCTCGGGGGGGTCAGCTATCAGCCCCAGCATTTT. The J gene is TRBJ1-5, the V gene TRBV6-6, with D tentatively TRBD1 (5 bases). Trimming cost V 5 bases and J 5 bases, with 19 bases left between them. The CDR3 sequence is 16 residues long. Germline CDR1 reads MNHNY; CDR2 reads SVGAGI (reference sequence).

The genes are TRBV4-1 and TRBJ2-4, with 9 bases matching TRBD1. V lost 4 bases and J lost 0; bases outside the gene matches: 10. This CDR3 comprises 18 residues. Germline assignment: CDR1 MGHRA and CDR2 YSYEKL. The CDR3 protein is CASSRETQGALAKNIQYF. The CDR3 DNA is TGCGCCAGCAGCCGGGAGACACAGGGGGCCTTAGCCAAAAACATTCAGTACTTC.

CDR3 amino acids: CSVQGTAISNQPQHF. The CDR3 coding sequence is TGCAGCGTCCAGGGAACAGCTATCTCGAATCAGCCCCAGCATTTT. The chain links TRBV29-1 to TRBJ1-5; a weak D match, TRBD1 (5 bases). Germline lookup yields CDR1 SQVTM and CDR2 ANQGSEA. CDR3 size: 15 residues. V was shortened by 6 bases and J by 4 bases, with 19 bases between the two germline ends.

In its sample, this clone was seen a few times. The rearrangement links TRBV28 to TRBJ1-2; 12 positions agree with TRBD1. Germline CDR1 and CDR2: MDHEN and SYDVKM. V gave up 8 bases and J gave up 7 bases; unmatched junction bases: 11. The CDR3 runs 15 residues. CDR3 nucleotides: TGTGCCAGCCAAGAGACCGGGACAGGGGGCTCTGGCTACACCTTC. Amino acids: CASQETGTGGSGYTF.

The chain links TRBV25-1 to TRBJ2-7; a weak D match, TRBD1 (6 bases). The germline V gene has CDR1 MGHDK and CDR2 SYGVNS. V lost 3 bases to trimming and J lost 1 base, with 16 bases between them. The CDR3 sequence is 16 residues long. The CDR3 protein is CASSDERRDTSYEQYF. The CDR3 DNA reads as TGTGCCAGCAGTGATGAGCGCCGGGACACATCCTACGAGCAGTACTTC.

This rearrangement joins TRBV19 to TRBJ2-5; D is possibly TRBD2 (6 bases). The CDR3 is made up of 16 amino acids. Per germline, CDR1 LNHDA and CDR2 SQIVND (reference sequence). The V end lost 4 bases, the J end lost 4 bases, and 19 bases lay between the germline ends. CDR3 sequence reads: CASSNRDSHIGETQYF. In nucleotides, the CDR3 is TGTGCCAGTAGTAACCGGGACTCACATATCGGAGAGACCCAGTACTTC.